Listed below are T cell receptor beta chains from one sample, sequenced in a study of T cell responses to AZD1222 COVID-19 vaccine. Method: immunoSEQ multiplex PCR; TCRdb's copy keeps in-frame clones and lacks some. The sample lists 150,000 or so clones; around 90% were seen once. The sequencing here drew on peripheral blood, taken on day 0 of AZD1222 vaccination. These TCRs come from an adult in good health. CDR3s include the opening cysteine and the closing phenylalanine or tryptophan. The D gene is left open where the match is weak.

TRBJ2-4 | TRBD1 | TRBV10-3 | CATKTGGENIQYF | TGTGCCACGAAAACAGGGGGCGAAAACATTCAGTACTTC
TRBJ1-1 | - | TRBV3-1/TRBV3-2 | CASSYVGRYTEAFF | TGTGCCAGCAGCTACGTCGGACGCTACACTGAAGCTTTCTTT
TRBJ2-3 | TRBD2 | TRBV27 | CARTPPLAGVRTDTQYF | TGTGCCAGAACCCCCCCACTAGCGGGGGTTCGCACAGATACGCAGTATTTT
TRBJ2-1 | TRBD1 | TRBV6-5 | CASSRTGWNEQFF | TGTGCCAGCAGCAGGACAGGGTGGAATGAGCAGTTCTTC
TRBJ2-2 | - | TRBV4-1 | CASSQVTNTGELFF | TGCGCCAGCAGCCAAGTGACCAACACCGGGGAGCTGTTTTTT
TRBJ2-3 | - | TRBV24-1 | CATSGSIPGGDTQYF | TGTGCCACCAGTGGCAGTATCCCTGGGGGAGATACGCAGTATTTT
TRBJ1-1 | - | TRBV5-4 | CASTSLREGEGTEAFF | TGTGCCAGCACCTCCCTCCGCGAGGGGGAGGGCACTGAAGCTTTCTTT
TRBJ2-5 | - | TRBV5-4 | CASSLARAEETQYF | TGTGCCAGCAGCTTGGCCAGAGCCGAAGAGACCCAGTACTTC
TRBJ1-6 | - | TRBV20-1 | CSASGGSDSPLHF | TGCAGTGCTAGTGGGGGAAGTGATTCACCCCTCCACTTT
TRBJ2-4 | TRBD1 | TRBV28 | CASSLGQIKNIQYF | TGTGCCAGCAGTTTGGGACAGATAAAAAACATTCAGTACTTC
TRBJ2-3 | - | TRBV30 | CAWTILDTQYF | TGTGCCTGGACGATTCTGGATACGCAGTATTTT
TRBJ1-5 | - | TRBV6-2/TRBV6-3 | CASSYPGGRDQPQHF | TGTGCCAGCAGTTACCCCGGGGGTAGGGATCAGCCCCAGCATTTT
TRBJ1-2 | - | TRBV24-1 | CATSDPGTRAGGYTF | TGTGCCACCAGTGATCCCGGGACCCGGGCGGGGGGCTACACCTTC
TRBJ1-2 | - | TRBV10-3 | CAISAAEISGYTF | TGTGCCATCAGTGCGGCAGAGATCAGCGGCTACACCTTC
TRBJ2-1 | TRBD2 | TRBV10-3 | CAISGPSGVGNEQFF | TGTGCCATCAGTGGCCCTAGCGGGGTAGGCAATGAGCAGTTCTTC
TRBJ1-2 | - | TRBV11-2 | CASSLDLGPAIHGYTF | TGTGCCAGCAGCTTAGATCTTGGCCCGGCAATCCATGGCTACACCTTC
TRBJ2-2 | - | TRBV7-9 | CASTPQGGANTGELFF | TGTGCCAGCACTCCGCAAGGGGGAGCGAACACCGGGGAGCTGTTTTTT